Below, 9 T cell receptor beta chains from the same sample are listed, as sequenced in a study of blood T cell repertoires in COVID-19. Produced via immunoSEQ multiplex PCR; TCRdb's table is partial and in-frame only. In the table there are approximately 230,000 clones, 80% to 90% of which are singletons. What was sequenced was PBMCs or T cells enriched from blood (not recorded which). The receptors derive from a woman aged 30 to 39 who had recovered from COVID-19.

The count of this clone is one. The chain has TRBV5-6 and TRBJ1-4, with D unresolved. Trimming pared 4 bases from V and 8 bases from J, leaving 12 bases between. Germline CDR1 and CDR2: SGHDT and YYEEEE. The CDR3 consists of 13 residues. The CDR3 spells CASSPPTGEKLFF. CDR3 nucleotides: TGTGCCAGCAGCCCACCCACGGGAGAAAAACTGTTTTTT.

The rearrangement uses TRBV19 and TRBJ1-5, with 10 bases lining up with TRBD1. From germline, CDR1 is LNHDA and CDR2 SQIVND (reference sequence). The CDR3 covers 18 residues. The ends lost 4 bases at V and 0 bases at J; junction bases unmatched: 9. The CDR3 region is CASSRNPDRGLSNQPQHF. In DNA, the CDR3 is TGTGCCAGTAGTAGAAACCCCGACAGGGGGCTTAGCAATCAGCCCCAGCATTTT.

This chain uses TRBV7-2 with TRBJ2-7; 11 bases align to TRBD2. The CDR3 is 17 amino acids. Germline values: CDR1 SGHTA, CDR2 FQGNSA. V dropped 1 base and J dropped 2; count of bases not matched to a gene: 7. This CDR3 reads CASSLELAGAFPYEQYF. The CDR3 DNA is TGTGCCAGCAGCTTAGAACTAGCGGGAGCGTTTCCCTACGAGCAGTACTTC.

V gene TRBV10-3 combines with J gene TRBJ2-3; D might be TRBD2 (6 bases). The CDR3 has 15 amino acids. The germline V gene has CDR1 ENHRY and CDR2 SYGVKD. The V gene lost 7 bases and the J gene lost 2 bases, with 16 bases spanning the gap. This CDR3 is CAINPAAGHTDTQYF. The CDR3 nucleotides read TGTGCCATCAACCCTGCAGCGGGTCACACAGATACGCAGTATTTT.

V usage is TRBV5-4 and J usage is TRBJ1-6, with D maybe TRBD1 (6 bases). Trimming removed 4 bases from V and 0 bases from J, with 14 bases in between. CDR3 length equals 17 residues. CDR1 and CDR2 from the germline V gene are SGHNT and YYREEE (reference sequence). The CDR3 reads CASSAMTGSSYNSPLHF. The CDR3, as DNA: TGTGCCAGCAGCGCGATGACAGGAAGCTCCTATAATTCACCCCTCCACTTT.

The sample holds many counts of this clone. The CDR3 reads CASRADREGGTEAFF. In DNA form, the CDR3 reads TGTGCCAGCAGAGCGGACAGGGAAGGAGGCACTGAAGCTTTCTTT. The chain is built from TRBV6-5 and TRBJ1-1; 8 bases map to TRBD1. Germline-derived CDR1 and CDR2 are MNHEY and SVGAGI. J lost 4 bases, V lost 6 bases, and 10 bases had no gene match. The CDR3 totals 15 residues.

The gene calls are TRBV28 and TRBJ2-7, with D possibly being TRBD2 (6 bases). The CDR3 covers 15 residues. The V end was cut by 6 bases, the J end by 3 bases, with 18 bases between. Germline CDR1 reads MDHEN; CDR2 reads SYDVKM. Written as DNA, the CDR3 is TGTGCCAGCAGGCCGTCCCTAGCGAGTTACTACGAGCAGTACTTC. Protein product: CASRPSLASYYEQYF.

This chain uses TRBV9 with TRBJ2-2; 8 bases map to TRBD2. The V gene's germline CDR1 is SGDLS and CDR2 YYNGEE. Trimming took 4 bases from V and 6 from J; bases not matched to a gene: 11. This CDR3 contains 16 residues. CDR3 sequence (DNA): TGTGCCAGCAGCCTCGGGACTAGGAGTTCGCCCGGGGAGCTGTTTTTT. It codes for CASSLGTRSSPGELFF.

V and J are TRBV28 and TRBJ2-2; 8 positions agree with TRBD2. The CDR3 extends over 13 amino acids. Germline V gene data show CDR1 as MDHEN and CDR2 as SYDVKM. J gave up 3 bases and V 11 bases, and 5 bases lay outside the gene matches. CDR3 loop: CAAGRGDTGELFF. DNA for the CDR3: TGTGCCGCCGGGAGGGGAGACACCGGGGAGCTGTTTTTT.